Sequencing of this TCR beta chain was carried out in a study of OX40 agonist ivuxolimab in advanced cancers. Study-level background: Three patients had partial responses: one hepatocellular carcinoma, two cutaneous melanoma.

Using immunoSEQ multiplex PCR, the repertoire was profiled, and TCRdb retains in-frame clones only, with some absent. The table records some 55,000 clones, around 84% of them present only once. Trimming took 4 bases from V and 7 from J; bases not matched to a gene: 8. The CDR3 covers 16 residues. From germline, CDR1 is MGHRA and CDR2 YSYEKL. This chain joins TRBV4-1 and TRBJ1-6; TRBD1 agrees at 9 bases. The material sequenced was CD4+ or CD8+ T cells sorted from blood, taken in a trial of the OX40 agonist ivuxolimab. The sequence came from an adult with an advanced solid tumor such as melanoma, head and neck, liver or kidney cancer. CDR3 loop: CASSLTGTGLNSPLHF. In DNA form, the CDR3 reads TGCGCCAGCAGCCTAACCGGGACAGGGTTGAATTCACCCCTCCACTTT.